This T cell receptor beta chain originates from a study of identical twins (dated by TCRdb to 2016 to 2017). Regarding the research as a whole: To test whether fetal clonotypes persist, this study deep-sequenced TCR alpha and beta repertoires from monozygotic twins, from unrelated adults of various ages, and from cord blood. Replicate twin experiments were performed at different times using different library preparation protocols to rule out contamination.

Cut back by 7 bases and 5 bases, the V and J ends lie 17 bases apart. The CDR3 spans 15 residues, from the cysteine through the phenylalanine. Only the CDR3 DNA stays, 45 bases, in frame from base 1. CDR1 and CDR2 are read off the germline V gene as SNHLY and FYNNEI. Receptor libraries were prepared by 5' RACE. Sequencing instrument: Illumina HiSeq 2000. Template switching added a universal primer binding site, and the final cDNA carried a unique molecular identifier that allowed TCR cDNA molecules to be counted accurately. Specific primers in the conserved constant-segment region were used to synthesize first-strand cDNA for TCR alpha and beta chains. To control for contamination, every cDNA library was double barcoded, receiving both a SMART-Mk sample barcode and Illumina barcodes. TruSeq adapter sequences and Illumina sample barcodes were added in two successive PCR steps. The Illumina HiSeq platform was used with custom primers to sequence TCR alpha and beta cDNA libraries. Under the source paper's analysis protocol: Raw reads were processed with MiGEC to extract unique molecular identifiers, and MiXCR was used to determine CDR3 positions. Recombination models were inferred per individual with the repgenHMM and IGoR tools using an EM algorithm. The tcR package in R was used for shared clonotype analysis, with sharing normalized by the product of cloneset sizes. Out-of-frame nonproductive sequences were analyzed to study raw recombination free of thymic and clonal selection effects. Using fastp at Q25 and MiXCR, TCRdb reprocessed the public reads and kept productive beta chains. Rows are combined by CDR3 protein, so each entry shows the most common genes and DNA. What appears here as the V and J calls and clone size reflects TCRdb's work, not the paper's. The sample includes roughly 350,000 distinct CDR3 sequences, with more than 9% observed a single time. Approximately 7.9% of the sample comes from the top ten.

General study outcomes and caveats: In monozygotic twins, out-of-frame TCR alpha sharing was systematically underestimated by recombination models, although the models agreed with sharing between unrelated individuals. Excess twin sharing in beta out-of-frame sequences was weaker because fewer shared sequences lowered the signal-to-noise ratio. Zero-insertion analyses could be partly confounded by invariant T cells such as MAIT and iNKT, though diverse VJ usage argued against such confounding for most clonotypes. Conclusions relied on cross-sectional statistical analysis, since the same donors could not be followed over many years. Compared with coincidental sharing between unrelated individuals, out-of-frame TCR alpha sequences shared between twins showed an excess of sequences with low generation probability. Fewer insertions were carried by abundant cord blood beta clonotypes; a weaker similar trend was observed in young adult naive repertoires, while no such trend was observed in memory repertoires.

As for this clonotype: Its antigen is currently not known. Base qualities are missing; no much larger clone stands one base away.

Every donor was a healthy Caucasian. Three pairs of female monozygotic twins, all aged roughly 18 to 29 years, made up the twin cohort. CD4+ and CD8+ T cell populations were isolated with positive isolation kits from Invitrogen. In addition, the sample was reused for a study of yellow fever vaccine responses in identical twins. The second source states: According to the authors, the vaccine-induced T cell response in identical twins seemed to be partly convergent and partly specific to each individual. Focusing on identical twins, the study followed the T cell clones that responded to the vaccine, and did so with precision.

This clonotype originated in a woman aged 18-29 years in good health. The sample consisted of CD8+ T cells sorted from blood. The receptor chain draws on TRBV2 and TRBJ2-2, and the D gene may be TRBD1, 5 bases matching. The CDR3 corresponds to CASIIGRVRTGELFF. Here is the DNA: TGTGCCAGCATTATCGGCAGGGTGAGAACCGGGGAGCTGTTTTTT.